This T cell receptor beta chain was identified during a study of tumor-infiltrating lymphocytes in oesophageal squamous cell carcinoma. TCRdb itself ran the PCR reads through MiXCR, one entry per CDR3 protein. The sample records roughly 10,000 distinct CDR3 sequences, 45% to 65% being singletons. The CDR3 is made up of 16 amino acids. Germline V gene data show CDR1 as SGHNT and CDR2 as YENEEA. V lost 4 bases and J 1 base, leaving 16 bases between the germline ends. Source material: esophageal tumor tissue. This receptor was taken from a female donor with esophageal squamous cell carcinoma. This rearrangement joins TRBV11-3 to TRBJ2-5, with TRBD1 as a possible D gene (6 bases). CDR3 in amino acids: CASSSGTGRSQETQYF. The CDR3 DNA sequence: TGTGCCAGCAGCTCAGGTACAGGGCGATCCCAAGAGACCCAGTACTTC.